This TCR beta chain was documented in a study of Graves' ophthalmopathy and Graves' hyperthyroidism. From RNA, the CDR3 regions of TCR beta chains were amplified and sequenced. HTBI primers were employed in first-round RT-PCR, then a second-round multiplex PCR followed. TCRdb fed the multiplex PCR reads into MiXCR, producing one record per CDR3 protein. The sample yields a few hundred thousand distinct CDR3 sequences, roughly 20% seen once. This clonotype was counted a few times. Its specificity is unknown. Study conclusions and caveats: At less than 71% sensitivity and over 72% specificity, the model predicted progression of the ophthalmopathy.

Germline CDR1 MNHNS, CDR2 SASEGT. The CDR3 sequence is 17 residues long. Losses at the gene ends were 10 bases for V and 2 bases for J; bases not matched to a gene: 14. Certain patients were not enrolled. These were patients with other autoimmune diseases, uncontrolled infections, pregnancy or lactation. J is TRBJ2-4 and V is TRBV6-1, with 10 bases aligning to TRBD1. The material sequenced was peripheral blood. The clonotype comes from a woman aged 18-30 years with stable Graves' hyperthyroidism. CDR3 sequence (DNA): TGTGCCACCAAGGCCATTTCGGGACAGGGGACCAAAAACATTCAGTACTTC. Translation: CATKAISGQGTKNIQYF.